This T cell receptor beta chain came from a study of T cell responses to AZD1222 COVID-19 vaccine. This clone was seen a handful of times. As yet, its antigen is unknown. The CDR3 has 13 amino acids. CDR1 and CDR2 (germline): SNHLY, FYNNEI. V was shortened by 4 bases and J by 2 bases, with 9 bases between the two germline ends. Assay used: immunoSEQ multiplex PCR; TCRdb lists only in-frame clones, some missing. The top ten hold about 0.5% of the sample, which has 240,000 or so clones, approximately 95% seen once. Study results and caveats: Donors were mostly white British, more females; clonal diversity possibly underestimated. Reports indicate that nearly half of spike-specific TCRs are directed at unmutated variant regions.

This sample comprised peripheral blood, obtained on day 0 of AZD1222 vaccination. This sequence originates from an adult in good health. The rearrangement uses TRBV2 and TRBJ2-7; D is possibly TRBD2 (5 bases). CDR3 DNA: TGTGCCAGCAGTGGAGGGCAGACCTACGAGCAGTACTTC. This encodes CASSGGQTYEQYF.